The clone carrying this T cell receptor (beta chain) showed up just a few times. Its cognate antigen is unknown. This sample stems from a study of CD8+CD57+ T cells in acquired aplastic anemia. At the level of the study: The sorted CD4+ and CD8+ cells yielded an average about 3.3 ug of DNA.

The CDR3 is 16 residues long. Germline CDR1 and CDR2: SGHTA and FQGTGA. With 1 base removed from V and 5 bases from J, the gap between germline ends came to 14 bases. Findings and limits, study-wide: Statistical testing detected no significant gap in CD8+ Simpson's diversity between patients and controls. Sharing between patients and controls was observed for around 30 CD8+ CDR3 sequences.

It was patients with CD8+CD57+ cell expansion by flow cytometry who were chosen for sequencing. No therapy was given to patients before blood sampling. Genomic DNA templated the TCR beta VDJ and CDR3 profiling. TCRdb recomputed calls from the reads with MiXCR, one row per CDR3 protein. Among hundreds of thousands of distinct CDR3 sequences, over 25% were seen once, and the ten largest hold 0.82%. Sequenced material: sorted CD4+, CD8+, or CD8+CD57+ T cells (not recorded which) from PBMCs. The source is a human donor with aplastic anemia. The J gene is TRBJ2-2, the V gene TRBV7-3, with a tentative D call TRBD2 (6 bases). The CDR3 bases are TGTGCCAGCAGCTTAAATGTAGCGGTGGGGACCGGGGAGCTGTTTTTT. Protein: CASSLNVAVGTGELFF.